The next 8 T cell receptor beta chains were all read from a single sample in a study of type 1 and type 2 diabetes patients. Amplification started from genomic DNA. A primer set of 30 forward and 13 reverse primers amplified the CDR3. MiXCR was run by TCRdb on the multiplex PCR reads, yielding one entry per CDR3 protein. The sample includes about 250,000 distinct CDR3 sequences, around 47% seen only once; the top ten take roughly 15%. What was sequenced was peripheral blood mononuclear cells (PBMCs). The receptors derive from a man between 18 and 35 years old with type 2 diabetes.

CDR3 in amino acids: CASSIERDRGAEAFF. In DNA form, the CDR3 reads TGTGCCAGCAGTATCGAGAGGGACAGGGGTGCTGAAGCTTTCTTT. The chain employs TRBV6-5 and TRBJ1-1; 10 bases are shared with TRBD1. CDR3 length: 15 residues. Unmatched junction bases numbered 9, after V lost 5 bases and J lost 6 bases. Germline loops: CDR1 MNHEY, CDR2 SVGAGI.

As to this clonotype: Its ends do not fully match the called genes, so a read error is possible. The chain recombines TRBV10-3 with TRBJ2-2; 10 bases align to TRBD1. The CDR3 is made up of 19 amino acids. The germline V gene encodes CDR1 ENHRY and CDR2 SYGVKD. In DNA, the CDR3 is TGTGCCACCAGTAATTCCGGGACAGGGGATTGGGGACACACCGGGGAGCTGTTTTTT. This translates into CATSNSGTGDWGHTGELFF.

The rearrangement joins TRBV7-3 to TRBJ2-7; 7 nucleotides match TRBD1. CDR1 and CDR2 from the germline V gene are SGHTA and FQGTGA. The CDR3 is 13 amino acids. With V trimmed by 3 bases and J by 6 bases, 5 bases remained unmatched. CDR3 coding DNA: TGTGCCAGCAGCTTGACCGGGACAGCCGAGCAGTACTTC. Residues: CASSLTGTAEQYF.

This chain connects TRBV29-1 to TRBJ1-5; tentative D call: TRBD1 (5 bases). This CDR3 has 16 amino acids. CDR1 and CDR2 (germline): SQVTM, ANQGSEA. V dropped 4 bases and J dropped 2 bases, with 18 bases sitting between them. CDR3 DNA: TGCAGCGTTGTACTATCAGATTTACAGGGCAATCAGCCCCAGCATTTT. This codes for CSVVLSDLQGNQPQHF.

This clonotype was seen a handful of times. The V call is TRBV19, the J call TRBJ1-1; D not certain. V was trimmed by 2 bases and J by 1 base, leaving 8 bases between them. The CDR3 sequence is 14 residues long. Per germline, CDR1 LNHDA and CDR2 SQIVND (reference sequence). Here the CDR3 reads CASSILGRNTEAFF. The CDR3 bases are TGTGCCAGTAGTATACTCGGTAGGAACACTGAAGCTTTCTTT.

This clonotype was detected a few times. This chain connects TRBV7-2 to TRBJ1-5; D not certain. Deletions cut 3 bases from V and 1 base from J, with 10 bases between. This CDR3 has 15 amino acids. Germline CDR1 reads SGHTA; CDR2 reads FQGNSA. The DNA for the CDR3 is TGTGCCAGCAGCTTCTCAGGTGGGAGCAATCAGCCCCAGCATTTT. Translating it yields CASSFSGGSNQPQHF. The entire variable domain, with the rest obtained from reference TRBV7-2 and TRBJ1-5, is as follows: GAGVSQSPSNKVTEKGKDVELRCDPISGHTALYWYRQSLGQGLEFLIYFQGNSAPDKSGLPSDRFSAERTGGSVSTLTIQRTQQEDSAVYLCASSFSGGSNQPQHFGDGTRLSIL.

This clonotype has just a few counts. The chain carries TRBV12-3 or TRBV12-4 and TRBJ2-7; weak D call: TRBD2 (5 bases). The CDR3 is 14 residues long. The V end lost 4 bases, the J end lost 2 bases, and 12 bases lay between the germline ends. In DNA, the CDR3 is TGTGCCAGCAGTTATTACGGGGTAACCTACGAGCAGTACTTC. It encodes CASSYYGVTYEQYF.

V and J are TRBV6-6 and TRBJ2-1; TRBD2 aligns across 11 bases. The germline CDR1 and CDR2 sequences are MNHNY and SVGAGI (reference sequence). The V gene end was trimmed by 2 bases and the J gene end by 2 bases; junction bases not matched to a gene: 2. The CDR3 covers 16 residues. CDR3 sequence reads: CASSYGTSGTYNEQFF. CDR3 DNA sequence: TGTGCCAGCAGTTACGGGACTAGCGGAACCTACAATGAGCAGTTCTTC.